The 2 T cell receptor beta chains below were found in one sample sequenced in a study of metastatic and nonmetastatic thyroid tumors. Thyroid surgery had not been preceded by any treatment in any patient. Using MiXCR, TCRdb reanalyzed the PCR reads. The sample contains 12,000 to 15,000 clones, around 3.6% of which appear only once. Sequencing input: tumor tissue. The receptors shown here come from a female donor with papillary thyroid cancer or a benign thyroid nodule (not recorded which). Some clones in this sample may be carry-over from other donors' samples.

This clone was found a few times. The V gene is TRBV28, the J gene TRBJ1-1, with 10 bases that match TRBD1. V shed 4 bases, J shed 11 bases, and the junction held 7 bases outside the gene matches. The CDR3 consists of 13 residues. Germline V gene lookup returns CDR1 MDHEN and CDR2 SYDVKM. The CDR3 DNA reads as TGTGCCAGCAGTTCAAGGGACAGGGGACGCGCTTTCTTT. Protein: CASSSRDRGRAFF.

This chain uses TRBV20-1 with TRBJ2-7, with 8 positions matching TRBD1. The germline V gene encodes CDR1 DFQATT and CDR2 SNEGSKA (reference sequence). J lost 4 bases, V lost 6 bases, and 11 bases had no gene match. This CDR3 spans 14 amino acids. DNA for the CDR3: TGCAGTGCCCTCCTGGGGGGACAGGAATACGAGCAGTACTTC. This sequence encodes CSALLGGQEYEQYF.